The 23 T cell receptor beta chains below come from one sample, sequenced in a study of memory CD4+ T cells and cytomegalovirus serostatus. The sort gate was single viable CD3+CD4+CD8-CD45RO+ cells for memory CD4+ T cells. This table comes from immunoSEQ multiplex PCR, and its TCRdb copy is limited to in-frame clones, with some not included. The data hold under 55,000 clones, with around 80% observed a single time. The sample consisted of memory CD4+ T cells from blood. The source is an adult in good health and CMV-seropositive.

The V gene is TRBV2, the J gene TRBJ2-7; D is perhaps TRBD2 (6 bases). Trimming shortened V by 7 bases and J by 2 bases, and 15 bases separated the two germline ends. CDR3 length: 14 amino acids. Germline V gene lookup returns CDR1 SNHLY and CDR2 FYNNEI. CDR3 bases: TGTGCCAGCACGAGGGGCGGGATTACCTACGAGCAGTACTTC. Encoded protein: CASTRGGITYEQYF.

The rearrangement links TRBV28 to TRBJ1-5; 7 nucleotides line up with TRBD1. Unmatched junction bases numbered 15, after V lost 4 bases and J lost 3 bases. Germline V gives CDR1 MDHEN, CDR2 SYDVKM. The CDR3 runs to 18 residues. The CDR3 region has the DNA TGTGCCAGCAGTTCCCGTCTATTCCACGGGACAGTCAATCAGCCCCAGCATTTT. Its protein is CASSSRLFHGTVNQPQHF.

The genes are TRBV11-2 and TRBJ2-3; TRBD1 matches at 7 bases. CDR3 length: 14 residues. Germline V gene lookup returns CDR1 SGHAT and CDR2 FQNNGV. J lost 5 bases, V lost 5 bases, and 7 bases had no gene match. This CDR3 reads CASSQRDSVDTQYF. The CDR3 DNA sequence: TGTGCCAGCAGCCAACGGGACAGTGTAGATACGCAGTATTTT. Drawing the rest from reference TRBV11-2 and TRBJ2-3, the complete variable domain is EAGVAQSPRYKIIEKRQSVAFWCNPISGHATLYWYQQILGQGPKLLIQFQNNGVVDDSQLPKDRFSAERLKGVDSTLKIQPAKLEDSAVYLCASSQRDSVDTQYFGPGTRLTVL.

This chain connects TRBV30 to TRBJ1-5; D gene uncertain. V lost 5 bases, J lost 0 bases, and 5 bases lay in between. Germline V gene data show CDR1 as GTSNPN and CDR2 as SVGIG (reference sequence). The CDR3 runs to 12 residues. The CDR3 DNA sequence: TGTGCCTGGGAAAATAGCAATCAGCCCCAGCATTTT. This sequence encodes CAWENSNQPQHF.

The V and J genes are TRBV6-1 and TRBJ1-1, with a weak D call TRBD1 (6 bases). CDR1 is MNHNS, CDR2 SASEGT, per germline. CDR3 length equals 16 residues. V was trimmed by 2 bases and J by 0 bases, leaving 13 bases between them. As DNA, the CDR3 is TGTGCCAGCAGTGAACAGCAGGGGATTATGAACACTGAAGCTTTCTTT. Translating gives CASSEQQGIMNTEAFF.

The V and J genes are TRBV18 and TRBJ2-4; 8 bases are shared with TRBD1. V dropped 3 bases and J dropped 6; count of bases not matched to a gene: 7. This CDR3 has 15 residues. Germline V lookup: CDR1 KGHSH, CDR2 LQKENI. The CDR3 here is CASSPAGQAVNIQYF. In nucleotides, the CDR3 is TGTGCCAGCTCACCGGCGGGACAGGCAGTAAACATTCAGTACTTC. Using reference TRBV18 and TRBJ2-4 for the parts outside the CDR3, the full variable domain is NAGVMQNPRHLVRRRGQEARLRCSPMKGHSHVYWYRQLPEEGLKFMVYLQKENIIDESGMPKERFSAEFPKEGPSILRIQQVVRGDSAAYFCASSPAGQAVNIQYFGAGTRLSVL.

A single count supports this clone. The rearrangement joins TRBV7-8 to TRBJ2-2, with 7 bases identical to TRBD1. CDR1 SGHVS and CDR2 FQNEAQ come from the germline V gene. V gave up 6 bases and J gave up 5 bases; unmatched junction bases: 9. The CDR3 sequence is 15 residues long. The chain's CDR3 is CASRKNRGRTGELFF. CDR3 bases: TGTGCCAGCAGGAAAAACAGGGGTCGTACCGGGGAGCTGTTTTTT.

This chain joins TRBV11-2 and TRBJ1-2, with D possibly TRBD1 on 5 matching bases. CDR1 and CDR2 (germline): SGHAT, FQNNGV. This CDR3 is built from 15 residues. V was pared by 3 bases and J by 6 bases, with 17 bases between. The CDR3 sequence is CASSFNIGTGDGYTF. Here the CDR3 DNA reads TGTGCCAGCAGCTTTAATATTGGGACTGGAGATGGCTACACCTTC.

This rearrangement joins TRBV5-4 to TRBJ2-7; D remains unclear. Germline V lookup: CDR1 SGHNT, CDR2 YYREEE (reference sequence). V lost 0 bases and J lost 2, with 15 bases in between. The CDR3 is 16 amino acids. CDR3 residues: CASSLGGTGVTYEQYF. For the CDR3, the DNA is TGTGCCAGCAGCTTGGGAGGCACGGGCGTCACCTACGAGCAGTACTTC. Complete variable domain (other parts from reference TRBV5-4 and TRBJ2-7): ETGVTQSPTHLIKTRGQQVTLRCSSQSGHNTVSWYQQALGQGPQFIFQYYREEENGRGNFPPRFSGLQFPNYSSELNVNALELDDSALYLCASSLGGTGVTYEQYFGPGTRLTVT.

J is TRBJ2-5 and V is TRBV9; D is unresolved. The CDR3 loop spans 11 amino acids. Germline CDR1 and CDR2: SGDLS and YYNGEE. V was cut by 5 bases and J by 2 bases, with 4 bases left in between. The CDR3 region is CASRTQETQYF. CDR3 bases: TGTGCCAGCAGGACTCAAGAGACCCAGTACTTC.

V gene TRBV7-2 combines with J gene TRBJ1-1; possible D gene TRBD1, 6 bases. There are 15 residues in the CDR3. Germline CDR1 reads SGHTA; CDR2 reads FQGNSA. V lost 4 bases to trimming and J lost 1 base, with 13 bases between them. The CDR3 DNA sequence: TGTGCCAGCAGCTCCCGCGGGGGGGCGAACACTGAAGCTTTCTTT. It yields the protein CASSSRGGANTEAFF. The full variable domain, completed using reference TRBV7-2 and TRBJ1-1, is GAGVSQSPSNKVTEKGKDVELRCDPISGHTALYWYRQSLGQGLEFLIYFQGNSAPDKSGLPSDRFSAERTGGSVSTLTIQRTQQEDSAVYLCASSSRGGANTEAFFGQGTRLTVV.

This rearrangement joins TRBV7-9 to TRBJ1-2; possible D gene TRBD1, 5 bases. Germline values: CDR1 SEHNR, CDR2 FQNEAQ (reference sequence). The V gene lost 5 bases and the J gene lost 5 bases, with 18 bases spanning the gap. The CDR3 loop spans 15 amino acids. The CDR3 DNA is TGTGCCAGCAGCCTAAAGGACACCGTTAGGTATGGCTACACCTTC. Protein: CASSLKDTVRYGYTF. Looking up the rest from reference TRBV7-9 and TRBJ1-2 gives the full variable domain: DTGVSQNPRHKITKRGQNVTFRCDPISEHNRLYWYRQTLGQGPEFLTYFQNEAQLEKSRLLSDRFSAERPKGSFSTLEIQRTEQGDSAMYLCASSLKDTVRYGYTFGSGTRLTVV.

This chain connects TRBV7-3 to TRBJ2-3, with TRBD2 identical over 8 bases. The germline V gene encodes CDR1 SGHTA and CDR2 FQGTGA. The V and J ends lost 3 bases and 0 bases, in that order; junction bases with no gene match: 5. This CDR3 spans 16 amino acids. CDR3: CASSLSGGPSTDTQYF. DNA for the CDR3: TGTGCCAGCAGCTTGAGCGGGGGCCCAAGCACAGATACGCAGTATTTT. Filled out from reference TRBV7-3 and TRBJ2-3, the complete variable domain reads GAGVSQTPSNKVTEKGKYVELRCDPISGHTALYWYRQSLGQGPEFLIYFQGTGAADDSGLPNDRFFAVRPEGSVSTLKIQRTERGDSAVYLCASSLSGGPSTDTQYFGPGTRLTVL.

The chain links TRBV11-2 to TRBJ2-1, with TRBD1 identical over 8 bases. Germline V gives CDR1 SGHAT, CDR2 FQNNGV. V lost 8 bases to trimming and J lost 0 bases; unmatched junction nucleotides: 6. This CDR3 has 15 amino acids. The CDR3 DNA follows: TGTGCCAGCGGAAACAGGGGGGCCTCCTACAATGAGCAGTTCTTC. It encodes CASGNRGASYNEQFF. Full variable domain (rest looked up from reference TRBV11-2 and TRBJ2-1): EAGVAQSPRYKIIEKRQSVAFWCNPISGHATLYWYQQILGQGPKLLIQFQNNGVVDDSQLPKDRFSAERLKGVDSTLKIQPAKLEDSAVYLCASGNRGASYNEQFFGPGTRLTVL.

V is TRBV30 and J is TRBJ1-5; possible D gene TRBD1, 5 bases. V shed 3 bases and J shed 2 bases, with 11 bases lying between them. The CDR3 spans 14 residues. From germline, CDR1 is GTSNPN and CDR2 SVGIG (reference sequence). The CDR3 DNA sequence: TGTGCCTGGAGCAGGACAACGGGCAATCAGCCCCAGCATTTT. This encodes CAWSRTTGNQPQHF.

V gene TRBV2 combines with J gene TRBJ1-4; no firm D call. The CDR3 length is 16 residues. The germline V gene has CDR1 SNHLY and CDR2 FYNNEI. With 4 bases removed from V and 0 bases from J, the gap between germline ends came to 12 bases. CDR3 in amino acids: CASSGFGSTTNEKLFF. CDR3 DNA sequence: TGTGCCAGCAGTGGGTTCGGATCAACAACTAATGAAAAACTGTTTTTT.

The rearrangement links TRBV4-3 to TRBJ2-7; D gene unclear. Per germline, CDR1 LGHNA and CDR2 YSLEER. The length of the CDR3 is 17 residues. Trimming removed 0 bases at V and 7 bases at J, with 22 bases between. This CDR3 reads CASSQDPLQVVAEEQYF. Written as DNA, the CDR3 is TGCGCCAGCAGCCAAGATCCTCTTCAGGTAGTAGCTGAGGAGCAGTACTTC.

V usage is TRBV10-2 and J usage is TRBJ1-1, with TRBD1 as a possible D gene (6 bases). Deletions cut 0 bases from V and 0 bases from J, with 11 bases between. The CDR3 spans 16 residues. Germline lookup yields CDR1 WSHSY and CDR2 SAAADI. This chain's CDR3 is CASSESYQGLNTEAFF. In DNA, the CDR3 is TGCGCCAGCAGTGAGTCGTATCAGGGGCTGAACACTGAAGCTTTCTTT.

The V call is TRBV5-4, the J call TRBJ1-6; D is perhaps TRBD1 (5 bases). The CDR3 is 15 amino acids. CDR1 is SGHNT, CDR2 YYREEE, per germline (reference sequence). Trimming took 4 bases from V and 11 from J, leaving 19 bases between them. CDR3 bases: TGTGCCAGCAGCCGGGTGATCGGTGGGGGGGCACCCCTCCACTTT. Amino acids: CASSRVIGGGAPLHF.

A single count supports this clone. This chain uses TRBV28 with TRBJ2-5; 15 bases are shared with TRBD2. The tail of the sequence fits TRBJ2-7 better, so the J call may be wrong. Germline V gene sequence: CDR1 MDHEN, CDR2 SYDVKM. The CDR3 covers 15 residues. CDR3 amino acids: CASSDGTSGRYEQYF. In DNA form, the CDR3 reads TGTGCCAGCAGTGACGGGACTAGCGGGAGGTACGAGCAGTACTTC.

This chain joins TRBV18 and TRBJ1-3; D is uncertain. Germline V gene data show CDR1 as KGHSH and CDR2 as LQKENI. The CDR3 length is 14 residues. Between the trimmed V and J ends, which lost 1 base and 4 bases, there was a span of 8 bases. The CDR3 is CASSPQGSGNTIYF. For the CDR3, the DNA is TGTGCCAGCTCACCACAGGGTTCGGGAAACACCATATATTTT.

This clone was observed once. The chain joins TRBV6-4 to TRBJ1-5, with D tentatively TRBD1 (6 bases). CDR1 is MRHNA, CDR2 SNTAGT, per germline. V shed 6 bases and J shed 5 bases, with 17 bases lying between them. The CDR3 sequence is 15 residues long. CDR3 residues: CASSSKGVWDQPQHF. In DNA, the CDR3 is TGTGCCAGCAGCTCAAAGGGGGTCTGGGATCAGCCCCAGCATTTT.

This clone was detected a few times. The chain is built from TRBV10-1 and TRBJ2-3, with D perhaps TRBD2 (6 bases). CDR1 and CDR2 (germline): WNHNN, SYGVQD (reference sequence). This CDR3 contains 15 residues. V lost 5 bases and J lost 5, with 17 bases in between. The CDR3 loop reads CASSPGGGRIDTQYF. CDR3 sequence (DNA): TGCGCCAGCAGTCCCGGAGGAGGGCGGATAGATACGCAGTATTTT.